The rows below give T cell receptor beta chains drawn from one sample of a study of T cell changes during pregnancy in multiple sclerosis. Sequencing was performed with immunoSEQ multiplex PCR; in TCRdb, only in-frame clones are kept and a portion is missing. The sample has about 68,000 clones; around 90% are singletons. This specimen consisted of peripheral blood, obtained in the second trimester of pregnancy. These receptors were collected from a female donor with multiple sclerosis, enrolled in a pregnancy study. Both conserved end residues are part of each CDR3. Size tells how often a clone was seen (once, few, many) or the class of an expanded clone, and some rows leave it out.

clone_size	v_call	j_call	cdr3_aa
.	TRBV4-3	TRBJ2-3	CASSQVGSGGALDTQYF
.	TRBV18	TRBJ2-7	CASSPVAGDSYEQYF
.	TRBV15	TRBJ1-4	CATSRDLGTFNEKLFF
.	TRBV6-6	TRBJ2-7	CASSYDWYYEQYF
once	TRBV9	TRBJ1-4	CASSESDEKLFF
.	TRBV6-4	TRBJ1-4	CARQVRAPPGRSNEKLFF
.	TRBV6-4	TRBJ2-3	CASSVTSGADTQYF
once	TRBV5-8	TRBJ2-7	CASSLLRVEQYF
.	TRBV6-1	TRBJ1-2	CASSEATTANYGYTF
.	TRBV2	TRBJ1-4	CLWTGTNEKLFF
.	TRBV19	TRBJ2-3	CASSRGAWVGTDTQYF
.	TRBV9	TRBJ1-5	CASGDSYQPQHF
few	TRBV18	TRBJ2-1	CASSPQTSGANEQFF
.	TRBV27	TRBJ2-7	CASSRAGPSYEQYF
once	TRBV30	TRBJ2-1	CAWSGGGPGEQFF
once	TRBV25-1	TRBJ2-3	CASVAETGRPDTQYF